The rows below give T cell receptor beta chains drawn from one sample of a study of molecular identifiers for immune sequencing clone quantification. TCRdb used MiXCR to reprocess the PCR reads, holding one entry per CDR3 protein. The data contain about 6,100 distinct CDR3 sequences, under 20% of them singletons. Sequenced: naive CD8+ T cells from blood, with Jurkat cell RNA spiked in. These receptors were taken from a human donor in good health. Some libraries in this study had Jurkat cell RNA spiked in. CDR3s include the opening cysteine and the closing phenylalanine or tryptophan. A D gene is named only where the DNA matches it firmly. Only part of the rows carry a size: once, few, many, or a class if the clone is expanded.

j_call v_call clone_size d_call cdr3_aa cdr3_nt
TRBJ2-5 TRBV30 NA NA CAWSGSARQETQYF TGTGCCTGGAGTGGTAGCGCGAGGCAAGAGACCCAGTACTTC
TRBJ1-1 TRBV5-3 NA NA CAGSLGRNTEAFF TGTGCCGGCAGCTTGGGCAGGAACACTGAAGCTTTCTTT
TRBJ2-2 TRBV2 medium-sized TRBD2 CASSPGLPGLAVNTGELFF TGTGCCAGCTCCCCGGGACTCCCGGGACTAGCGGTCAACACCGGGGAGCTGTTTTTT
TRBJ2-7 TRBV11-2 few NA CASSLGSGLDYEQYF TGTGCCAGCAGCTTAGGGTCAGGCCTTGACTACGAGCAGTACTTC
TRBJ1-5 TRBV4-3 many NA CASSQDSAGNQPQHF TGCGCCAGCAGCCAAGATTCCGCAGGCAATCAGCCCCAGCATTTT
TRBJ2-3 TRBV7-8 medium-sized TRBD2 CASSLDAQLDLLAGETDTQYF TGTGCCAGCAGCTTAGATGCCCAGCTTGATCTACTAGCGGGGGAAACAGATACGCAGTATTTT
TRBJ2-3 TRBV9 many NA CASSPLRDIPDTQYF TGTGCCAGCAGCCCCCTCCGGGATATTCCAGATACGCAGTATTTT
TRBJ2-7 TRBV4-1 medium-sized NA CASSQDLGSYEQYF TGCGCCAGCAGCCAAGATCTGGGGAGCTACGAGCAGTACTTC
TRBJ2-7 TRBV20-1 medium-sized TRBD2 CSARAGLAYEQYF TGCAGTGCTAGGGCTGGACTAGCTTACGAGCAGTACTTC
TRBJ2-7 TRBV5-4 many NA CASSLGVGLRYEQYF TGTGCCAGCAGCTTGGGAGTTGGGCTTAGGTACGAGCAGTACTTC
TRBJ1-4 TRBV7-9 medium-sized NA CASSPPGRSEKLFF TGTGCCAGCAGCCCACCCGGTCGAAGTGAAAAACTGTTTTTT
TRBJ1-1 TRBV11-2 many NA CASSLSLGTEAFF TGTGCCAGCAGCCTAAGTTTGGGGACTGAAGCTTTCTTT
TRBJ2-5 TRBV4-1 many NA CASSQDPFRDVYAYQETQYF TGCGCCAGCAGCCAAGATCCTTTTCGGGACGTTTACGCGTACCAAGAGACCCAGTACTTC
TRBJ2-3 TRBV12-3/TRBV12-4 few NA CASRYSQGMRDTQYF TGTGCCAGCAGATACAGCCAAGGCATGAGGGATACGCAGTATTTT
TRBJ2-1 TRBV6-5 medium-sized NA CASSYDAGYGEQFF TGTGCCAGCAGTTACGATGCAGGGTACGGTGAGCAGTTCTTC
TRBJ2-5 TRBV14 NA NA CASSQFLAETQYF TGTGCCAGCAGCCAATTTCTAGCGGAGACCCAGTACTTC
TRBJ2-7 TRBV5-4 medium-sized NA CASSFVSGAMHEQYF TGTGCCAGCAGCTTCGTCTCGGGGGCCATGCACGAGCAGTACTTC
TRBJ2-7 TRBV14 medium-sized NA CASSQGQKVYEQYF TGTGCCAGCAGCCAAGGACAGAAGGTCTACGAGCAGTACTTC